Described below is a single T cell receptor beta chain sequence and its context. CDR1 is LGHNA and CDR2 is YSLEER in the germline V gene. The CDR3 is 15 amino acids. TCRdb re-analyzed the 5' RACE reads; it lists each CDR3 protein once, without DNA. This sample's clone table lists over 120,000 distinct CDR3 sequences. The entry originates in a study of T cells expressing NK-cell markers. Study-level background: Sequencing of TCR beta repertoires drew on sorted CD3+CD56+NKG2C+, CD3+CD56+NKG2C- and CD3+CD56-NKG2C+ T cells.

The origin of this receptor is a man between 18 and 29 years old in good health. Sequences were obtained from blood T cells: a sorted CD56 or NKG2C T cell subset, CD4+ or CD8+ T cells, or bulk PBMC T cells (not recorded which). V gene TRBV4-3 combines with J gene TRBJ2-4; TCRdb selects TRBD2, and the lack of DNA leaves this call unchecked. The CDR3 protein is CASSQQTAGKNIQYF.